The subject of this entry is one TCR beta chain. Its antigen is not identified. The sample belongs to a study of response to subunit inactivated influenza vaccine. The study's findings and limits: The authors offered the suggestion that each seasonal influenza vaccination recruits few new T cells.

CDR1 and CDR2 (germline): MNHEY, SVGAGI. The CDR3 is 17 residues long. V was trimmed by 2 bases and J by 2 bases, leaving 15 bases between them. TCRdb passed the RT-PCR reads through MiXCR, listing each CDR3 protein once. The table shows a few hundred thousand distinct CDR3 sequences, with about 10% occurring only once. The sample here was PBMCs from blood, taken 45 days after vaccination. The chain links TRBV6-5 to TRBJ1-4; D ambiguous. This clonotype was obtained from a man aged 50 to 59 who received an inactivated influenza vaccine. This CDR3 reads CASSYDHIGSTNEKLFF. CDR3 DNA sequence: TGTGCCAGCAGTTACGACCACATAGGGTCGACTAATGAAAAACTGTTTTTT.